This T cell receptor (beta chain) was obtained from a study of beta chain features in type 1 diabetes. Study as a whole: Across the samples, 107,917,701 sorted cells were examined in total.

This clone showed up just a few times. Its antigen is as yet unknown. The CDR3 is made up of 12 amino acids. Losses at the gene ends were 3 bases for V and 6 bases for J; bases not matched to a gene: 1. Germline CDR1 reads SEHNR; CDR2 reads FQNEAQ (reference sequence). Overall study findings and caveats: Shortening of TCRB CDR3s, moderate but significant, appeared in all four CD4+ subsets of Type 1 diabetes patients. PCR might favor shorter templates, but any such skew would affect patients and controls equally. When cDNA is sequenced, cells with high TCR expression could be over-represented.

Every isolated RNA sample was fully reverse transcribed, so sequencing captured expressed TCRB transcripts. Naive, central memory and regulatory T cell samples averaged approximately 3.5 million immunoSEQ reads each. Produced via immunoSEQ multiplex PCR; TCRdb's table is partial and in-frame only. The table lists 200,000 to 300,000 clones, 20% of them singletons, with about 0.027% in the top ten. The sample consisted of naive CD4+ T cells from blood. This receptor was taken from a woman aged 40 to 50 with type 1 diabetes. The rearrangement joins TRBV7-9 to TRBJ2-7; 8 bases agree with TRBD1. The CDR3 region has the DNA TGTGCCAGCAGCTTTCAGGGGGCCGAGCAGTACTTC. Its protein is CASSFQGAEQYF.